This TCR beta chain is drawn from a study of blood T cell repertoires in COVID-19. Study as a whole: PBMCs, B-cell-depleted T cells, or T cells provided the cDNA or gDNA that made up the material.

Participant age was roughly 18 to 90 years, and participants resided in fewer than 25 US areas. Germline loops: CDR1 LNHDA, CDR2 SQIVND (reference sequence). V was pared by 3 bases and J by 5 bases, with 11 bases between. There are 13 residues in the CDR3. Using immunoSEQ multiplex PCR, the repertoire was profiled, and TCRdb retains in-frame clones only, with some absent. The repertoire consists of 200,000 to 250,000 clones, with just under 90% occurring once and the leading ten covering less than 0.9%. This clone occurred once. The receptor was derived from a man aged 50-60 years who had been exposed to COVID-19. V and J are TRBV19 and TRBJ2-7, with D possibly being TRBD2 (6 bases). The sequenced sample consisted of PBMCs or T cells enriched from blood (not recorded which). Here the CDR3 DNA reads TGTGCCAGTAGTATGTCGGGGGTCCACGAGCAGTACTTC. As protein: CASSMSGVHEQYF.